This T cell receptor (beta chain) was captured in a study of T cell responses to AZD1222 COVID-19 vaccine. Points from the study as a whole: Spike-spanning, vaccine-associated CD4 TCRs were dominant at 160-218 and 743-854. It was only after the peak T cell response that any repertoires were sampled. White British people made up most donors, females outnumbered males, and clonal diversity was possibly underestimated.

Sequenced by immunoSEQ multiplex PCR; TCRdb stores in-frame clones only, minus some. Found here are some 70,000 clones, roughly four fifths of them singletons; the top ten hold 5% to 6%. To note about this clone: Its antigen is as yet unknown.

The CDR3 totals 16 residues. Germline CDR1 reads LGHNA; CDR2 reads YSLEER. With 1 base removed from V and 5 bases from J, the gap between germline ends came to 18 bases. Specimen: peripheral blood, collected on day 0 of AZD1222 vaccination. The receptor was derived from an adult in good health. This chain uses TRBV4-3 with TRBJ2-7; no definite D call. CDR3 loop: CASSQVLSRNGHEQYF. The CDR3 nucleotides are TGCGCCAGCAGCCAAGTTCTGAGCCGGAATGGTCACGAGCAGTACTTC.